The sequence of this TCR beta chain was determined in a study of T cells in Graves' hyperthyroidism and ophthalmopathy. RNA transcripts provided the source from which TCR beta CDR3 regions were amplified. Primed by the HTBI set, a first-round RT-PCR was run on the TCR CDR3. TCRdb reprocessed the multiplex PCR reads with MiXCR, giving one entry per CDR3 protein. The sample has hundreds of thousands of distinct CDR3 sequences; around a third are singletons. The CDR3 totals 14 residues. CDR1 and CDR2 (germline): MNHEY, SVGAGI. J gave up 0 bases and V 10 bases, and 5 bases lay outside the gene matches. This clonotype came up many times.

The origin of this receptor is a woman in her 40s with Graves' hyperthyroidism. Material: blood. The chain couples TRBV6-5 to TRBJ2-2, with 7 bases aligning to TRBD1. As DNA, the CDR3 is TGTGCCACCAAGGACAGGCCGAACACCGGGGAGCTGTTTTTT. This sequence encodes CATKDRPNTGELFF.